Below are 23 T cell receptor beta chains sequenced from a single sample in a study of blood T cell repertoires in COVID-19. TCRdb keeps only in-frame clones here, not all; method: immunoSEQ multiplex PCR. The table has around 400,000 clones, under 85% seen once. Source material: PBMCs or T cells enriched from blood (not recorded which). The receptors shown here come from a woman aged 45 to 65 who had recovered from COVID-19.

About this clone itself: This sample also contains other DNA sequences that code for the same CDR3. The rearrangement joins TRBV5-5 to TRBJ1-1; the D is unclear. Deletions cut 0 bases from V and 1 base from J, with 4 bases between. The CDR3 length is 13 residues. CDR1 SGHKS and CDR2 YYEKEE come from the germline V gene (reference sequence). CDR3 in DNA: TGTGCCAGCAGCTTGGCGGGGAACACTGAAGCTTTCTTT. The encoded protein is CASSLAGNTEAFF.

This clone turned up a few times. The chain recombines TRBV9 with TRBJ1-2, with TRBD1 matching 8 bases. Germline values: CDR1 SGDLS, CDR2 YYNGEE. The CDR3 sequence is 13 residues long. Trimming took 3 bases from V and 8 from J; bases not matched to a gene: 6. The CDR3 loop reads CASSEGDRQGYTF. As DNA, the CDR3 is TGTGCCAGCAGCGAGGGGGACAGGCAGGGCTACACCTTC.

The chain recombines TRBV18 with TRBJ2-5; 14 nucleotides match TRBD2. The CDR3 has 16 amino acids. The germline V gene has CDR1 KGHSH and CDR2 LQKENI. V lost 3 bases, J lost 4 bases, and 4 bases stayed unmatched. The CDR3 sequence: CASSPLGTSGRETQYF. The CDR3, as DNA: TGTGCCAGCTCACCCCTCGGGACTAGCGGGAGAGAGACCCAGTACTTC.

V usage is TRBV2 and J usage is TRBJ2-3, with 10 bases identical to TRBD2. CDR3 length: 18 residues. Germline CDR1 SNHLY, CDR2 FYNNEI. V lost 1 base to trimming and J lost 5 bases; unmatched junction nucleotides: 12. This CDR3 reads CASSEEGGSSGRRDTQYF. The CDR3, as DNA: TGTGCCAGCAGTGAAGAAGGGGGATCTAGCGGGAGAAGAGATACGCAGTATTTT.

The chain carries TRBV30 and TRBJ1-3; the D gene is possibly TRBD1 (6 bases). Germline V lookup: CDR1 GTSNPN, CDR2 SVGIG (reference sequence). Deletions cut 4 bases from V and 0 bases from J, with 16 bases between. The CDR3 runs to 16 residues. CDR3 loop: CAWTTLAGVSGNTIYF. The CDR3 region has the DNA TGTGCCTGGACCACCCTCGCAGGGGTCTCTGGAAACACCATATATTTT.

The chain recombines TRBV6-2 or TRBV6-3 with TRBJ1-2; a possible D gene is TRBD1 (6 bases). Germline CDR1 is MNHEY and CDR2 is SVGEGT. The CDR3 is made up of 15 amino acids. Between the trimmed V and J ends, which lost 4 bases and 4 bases, there was a span of 16 bases. CDR3 sequence: CASSLTLTGVYGYTF. For the CDR3, the DNA is TGTGCCAGCAGTTTAACGTTGACAGGCGTCTATGGCTACACCTTC.

The rearrangement joins TRBV5-1 to TRBJ2-2, with D tentatively TRBD2 (6 bases). Germline assignment: CDR1 SGHRS and CDR2 YFSETQ. The CDR3 is made up of 17 amino acids. V was clipped by 4 bases and J by 4 bases, with 20 bases between them. The CDR3 sequence is CASSPDTVEGVTGELFF. In DNA, the CDR3 is TGCGCCAGCAGCCCCGATACGGTGGAGGGTGTCACCGGGGAGCTGTTTTTT.

This clone was observed a handful of times. The V gene is TRBV5-1, the J gene TRBJ2-7; no reliable D call. V shed 2 bases and J shed 2 bases, with 11 bases lying between them. The CDR3 totals 14 residues. CDR1 and CDR2 (germline): SGHRS, YFSETQ. CDR3 amino acids: CASSLSLTTYEQYF. The CDR3 bases are TGCGCCAGCAGCTTATCACTAACCACCTACGAGCAGTACTTC. Complete variable domain (other parts from reference TRBV5-1 and TRBJ2-7): KAGVTQTPRYLIKTRGQQVTLSCSPISGHRSVSWYQQTPGQGLQFLFEYFSETQRNKGNFPGRFSGRQFSNSRSEMNVSTLELGDSALYLCASSLSLTTYEQYFGPGTRLTVT.

The chain carries TRBV6-2 or TRBV6-3 and TRBJ2-1; TRBD1 might be the D (6 bases). CDR3 length equals 16 residues. V lost 0 bases to trimming and J lost 6 bases, with 15 bases between them. Germline V lookup: CDR1 MNHEY, CDR2 SVGEGT. The CDR3 sequence: CASSYSLTGTVNEQFF. CDR3 DNA sequence: TGTGCCAGCAGTTACTCGCTAACAGGGACGGTCAATGAGCAGTTCTTC.

This chain connects TRBV5-1 to TRBJ2-5; 9 bases line up with TRBD2. This CDR3 has 15 residues. V dropped 0 bases and J dropped 5; count of bases not matched to a gene: 5. In germline, CDR1 is SGHRS, CDR2 YFSETQ. CDR3 coding DNA: TGCGCCAGCAGCTTGGCGGCTAGCGGGGTGGAGACCCAGTACTTC. This encodes CASSLAASGVETQYF.

V is TRBV7-8 and J is TRBJ2-7; D is perhaps TRBD1 (5 bases). The CDR3 has 14 residues. The V gene lost 5 bases and the J gene lost 6 bases, with 17 bases spanning the gap. Germline CDR1 is SGHVS and CDR2 is FQNEAQ. The CDR3 coding sequence is TGTGCCAGCAGCCCGCTTCCGCGGACAAGCGAGCAGTACTTC. Translated, it gives CASSPLPRTSEQYF.

The J gene is TRBJ2-4, the V gene TRBV3-1 (or the pseudogene TRBV3-2); 7 bases align to TRBD2. This CDR3 has 16 amino acids. J gave up 4 bases and V 2 bases, and 8 bases lay outside the gene matches. From germline, CDR1 is LGHDT and CDR2 YNNKEL (reference sequence). CDR3 amino acids: CASSQRGGTVKNIQYF. Here the CDR3 DNA reads TGTGCCAGCAGCCAAAGGGGAGGGACCGTGAAAAACATTCAGTACTTC.

This chain joins TRBV4-2 and TRBJ1-1, with a possible D match to TRBD1 (5 bases). Germline-derived CDR1 and CDR2 are LGHNA and YNFKEQ. The CDR3 length is 14 residues. V dropped 1 base and J dropped 6 bases, with 12 bases sitting between them. CDR3 in amino acids: CASSQVGGSPEAFF. The CDR3 nucleotides are TGTGCCAGCAGCCAAGTGGGGGGAAGCCCTGAAGCTTTCTTT.

V is TRBV12-3 or TRBV12-4 and J is TRBJ2-1; D gene uncertain. This CDR3 spans 12 amino acids. V was clipped by 6 bases and J by 9 bases, with 12 bases between them. The CDR3 sequence is CASSPTYTEQFF. Written as DNA, the CDR3 is TGTGCCAGCAGCCCCACCTATACTGAGCAGTTCTTC.

The chain links TRBV9 to TRBJ1-1, with D hard to call. Germline V CDR1 and CDR2: SGDLS, YYNGEE. This CDR3 is 16 amino acids long. Trimming stripped 4 bases from V and 5 bases from J, with 21 bases between. DNA for the CDR3: TGTGCCAGCAGCTCCACCTCCGGGGTCCTGGGAACTGAAGCTTTCTTT. It yields the protein CASSSTSGVLGTEAFF.

This sequence joins TRBV5-1 and TRBJ1-2, with TRBD1 matching over 8 bases. With 4 bases clipped from V and 2 bases from J, the junction kept 4 bases outside the gene matches. This CDR3 spans 14 amino acids. CDR1 is SGHRS, CDR2 YFSETQ, per germline. The CDR3 DNA reads as TGCGCCAGCAGCGCTGGGACAGGAAACTATGGCTACACCTTC. It encodes CASSAGTGNYGYTF.

The rearrangement links TRBV12-3 or TRBV12-4 to TRBJ2-7, with D perhaps matching TRBD1 (6 bases). The V and J ends lost 6 bases and 3 bases respectively, with 9 bases between them. The CDR3 runs 12 residues. The CDR3 here is CASSSQGYEQYF. The CDR3 region has the DNA TGTGCCAGCAGCTCACAGGGCTACGAGCAGTACTTC.

The chain uses TRBV2 and TRBJ1-2; 8 nucleotides match TRBD1. J lost 5 bases, V lost 3 bases, and 5 bases had no gene match. From germline, CDR1 is SNHLY and CDR2 FYNNEI. The CDR3 has 14 residues. Here the CDR3 DNA reads TGTGCCAGCAGTGACCAGGGGGCCACTTATGGCTACACCTTC. Translating it yields CASSDQGATYGYTF.

The J gene is TRBJ1-4, the V gene TRBV4-1, with a tentative D call TRBD1 (5 bases). Trimming removed 1 base from V and 4 bases from J, with 16 bases in between. The CDR3 has 17 residues. Germline V gene sequence: CDR1 MGHRA, CDR2 YSYEKL. The CDR3 loop is CASSQGPHGALNEKLFF. The CDR3 DNA follows: TGCGCCAGCAGCCAAGGACCCCATGGGGCTCTTAATGAAAAACTGTTTTTT.

This rearrangement joins TRBV2 to TRBJ1-2; a possible D gene is TRBD1 (6 bases). The germline V gene encodes CDR1 SNHLY and CDR2 FYNNEI. CDR3 size: 13 residues. Trimming left V 6 bases short and J 2 bases short, with 10 bases between. The CDR3 sequence: CASRKQGNYGYTF. The CDR3 nucleotides are TGTGCCAGCAGGAAACAGGGAAACTATGGCTACACCTTC.

V usage is TRBV6-5 and J usage is TRBJ1-1, with D unresolved. Trimming cost V 7 bases and J 1 base, with 10 bases left between them. Germline V lookup: CDR1 MNHEY, CDR2 SVGAGI. This CDR3 spans 13 amino acids. CDR3 sequence: CASIETPNTEAFF. In DNA, the CDR3 is TGTGCCAGCATCGAGACACCGAACACTGAAGCTTTCTTT.

The rearrangement uses TRBV14 and TRBJ1-1; unclear D gene. This CDR3 comprises 14 residues. The V end lost 7 bases, the J end lost 5 bases, and 17 bases lay between the germline ends. Germline values: CDR1 SGHDN, CDR2 FVKESK. The CDR3 DNA sequence: TGTGCCAGCACCAATGGACTGGTGGGGACTGAAGCTTTCTTT. It yields the protein CASTNGLVGTEAFF.

J is TRBJ1-4 and V is TRBV10-3, with 9 bases aligning to TRBD1. V was pared by 5 bases and J by 4 bases, with 2 bases of the junction left unmatched. Germline loops: CDR1 ENHRY, CDR2 SYGVKD. There are 14 residues in the CDR3. The CDR3 sequence is CAISRGQGNEKLFF. The CDR3 coding sequence is TGTGCCATCAGTCGGGGACAGGGTAATGAAAAACTGTTTTTT.